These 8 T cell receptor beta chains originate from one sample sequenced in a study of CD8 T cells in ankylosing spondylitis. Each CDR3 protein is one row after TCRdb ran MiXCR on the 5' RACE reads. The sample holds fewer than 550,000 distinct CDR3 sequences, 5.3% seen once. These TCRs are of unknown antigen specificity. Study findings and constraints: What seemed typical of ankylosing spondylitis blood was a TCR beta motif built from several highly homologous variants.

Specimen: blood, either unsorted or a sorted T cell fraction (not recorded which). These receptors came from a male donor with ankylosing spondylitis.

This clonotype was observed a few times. DNA for the CDR3: TGCGCCAGCAGCCGGATCACCGGGACAGCTAACACTGAAGCTTTCTTT. This sequence encodes CASSRITGTANTEAFF. The V gene is TRBV4-1, the J gene TRBJ1-1; 7 bases agree with TRBD1. CDR1 is MGHRA, CDR2 YSYEKL, per germline. The CDR3 length is 16 residues. The V gene end was trimmed by 4 bases and the J gene end by 2 bases; junction bases not matched to a gene: 10.

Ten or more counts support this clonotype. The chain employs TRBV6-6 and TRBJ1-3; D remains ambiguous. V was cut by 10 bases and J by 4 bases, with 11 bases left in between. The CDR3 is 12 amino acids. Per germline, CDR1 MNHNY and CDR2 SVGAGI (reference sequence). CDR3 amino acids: CATREAGNTIYF. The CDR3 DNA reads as TGTGCCACAAGGGAGGCCGGAAACACCATATATTTT.

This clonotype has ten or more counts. The CDR3 reads CASSLEGGRGYEQYF. The CDR3 region has the DNA TGTGCCAGCAGCTTAGAAGGCGGGCGGGGGTACGAGCAGTACTTC. V is TRBV7-2 and J is TRBJ2-7; 7 nucleotides agree with TRBD2. V lost 1 base, J lost 4 bases, and 7 bases stayed unmatched. Per the germline V gene, CDR1 is SGHTA and CDR2 is FQGNSA. This CDR3 is built from 15 residues.

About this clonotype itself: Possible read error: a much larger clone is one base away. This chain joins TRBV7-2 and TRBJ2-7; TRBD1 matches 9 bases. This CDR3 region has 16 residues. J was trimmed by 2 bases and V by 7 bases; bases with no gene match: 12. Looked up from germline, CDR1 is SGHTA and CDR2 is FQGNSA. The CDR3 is CASTFLTGTGTYEQYF. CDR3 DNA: TGTGCCAGCACCTTTCTTACTGGGACAGGGACCTACGAGCAGTACTTC.

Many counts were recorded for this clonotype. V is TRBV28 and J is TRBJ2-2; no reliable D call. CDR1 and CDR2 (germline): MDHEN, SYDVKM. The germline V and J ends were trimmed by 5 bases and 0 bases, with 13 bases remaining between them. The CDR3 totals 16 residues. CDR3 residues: CASSTDRESNTGELFF. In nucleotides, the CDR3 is TGTGCCAGCAGTACCGATCGAGAATCGAACACCGGGGAGCTGTTTTTT.

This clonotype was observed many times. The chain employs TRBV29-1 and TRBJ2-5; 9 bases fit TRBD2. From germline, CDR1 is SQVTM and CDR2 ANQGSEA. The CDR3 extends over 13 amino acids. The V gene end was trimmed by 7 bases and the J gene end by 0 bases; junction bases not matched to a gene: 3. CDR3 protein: CSARTSDQETQYF. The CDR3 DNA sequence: TGCAGCGCCAGGACTAGCGACCAAGAGACCCAGTACTTC. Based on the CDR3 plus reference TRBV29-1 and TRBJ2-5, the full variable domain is SAVISQKPSRDICQRGTSLTIQCQVDSQVTMMFWYRQQPGQSLTLIATANQGSEATYESGFVIDKFPISRPNLTFSTLTVSNMSPEDSSIYLCSARTSDQETQYFGPGTRLLVL.

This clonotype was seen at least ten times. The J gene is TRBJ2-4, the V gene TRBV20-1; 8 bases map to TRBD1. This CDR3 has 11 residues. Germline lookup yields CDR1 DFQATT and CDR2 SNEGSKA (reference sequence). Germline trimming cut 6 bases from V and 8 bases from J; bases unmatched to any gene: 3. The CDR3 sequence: CSAQTGDIQYF. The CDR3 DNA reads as TGCAGTGCCCAGACAGGGGACATTCAGTACTTC.

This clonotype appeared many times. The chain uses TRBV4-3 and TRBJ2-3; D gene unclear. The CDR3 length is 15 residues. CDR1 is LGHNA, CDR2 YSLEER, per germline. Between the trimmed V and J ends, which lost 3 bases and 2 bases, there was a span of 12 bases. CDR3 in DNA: TGCGCCAGCAGCCAGGCCGAGTCCCACACAGATACGCAGTATTTT. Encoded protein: CASSQAESHTDTQYF.